This T cell receptor beta chain was recorded in a study of identical twins. MiXCR, applied by TCRdb to the 5' RACE reads, yields one record per CDR3 protein. The table shows roughly 750,000 distinct CDR3 sequences, with about 20% occurring only once. This clonotype was counted ten times or more. The antigen is unknown. Findings of the study overall: The presence of invariant MAIT and iNKT cells could partly confound analyses of zero-insertion sequences.

Germline CDR1 is SGHKS and CDR2 is YYEKEE (reference sequence). The CDR3 covers 14 residues. V was pared by 4 bases and J by 8 bases, with 18 bases between. The data also belong to a second study, concerning T cells expressing NK-cell markers. That paper notes: As a fraction of CD8+ T cells, dominant NKG2C+ clonotypes reached about 1.0-8% in a handful of donors.

The receptor was derived from a woman under 30 in good health. Specimen: PBMCs. The chain couples TRBV5-5 to TRBJ1-1, with TRBD1 as a possible D gene (5 bases). CDR3 in DNA: TGTGCCAGCAGCGGTCGCGACAAGGGGCCCGAAGCTTTCTTT. It translates to CASSGRDKGPEAFF.